One and the same sample provided the 22 T cell receptor beta chains below, sequenced in a study of blood T cell repertoires in COVID-19. Sequenced by immunoSEQ multiplex PCR; TCRdb stores in-frame clones only, minus some. The data contain about 91,000 clones, more than 60% of them singletons. Sequenced material: peripheral blood. The source of these receptors is a man in his 70s with acute or convalescent COVID-19.

This chain joins TRBV19 and TRBJ2-3; 8 bases are shared with TRBD1. Germline V CDR1 and CDR2: LNHDA, SQIVND (reference sequence). The CDR3 length is 15 residues. Trimming removed 6 bases from V and 3 bases from J; junction bases left unmatched: 8. CDR3 nucleotides: TGTGCCAGTAGGGACAGGGCTCAAGGGACAGATACGCAGTATTTT. Translated: CASRDRAQGTDTQYF.

This clone was detected ten times or more. V gene TRBV4-2 combines with J gene TRBJ1-5, with D unclear. V was pared by 5 bases and J by 2 bases, with 13 bases between. The CDR3 has 15 amino acids. The germline V gene has CDR1 LGHNA and CDR2 YNFKEQ. The CDR3 spells CASSSEVTGNQPQHF. CDR3 sequence (DNA): TGTGCCAGCAGCTCCGAAGTTACTGGCAATCAGCCCCAGCATTTT.

In its sample, this clone was seen a few times. The V and J genes are TRBV3-1 (or the pseudogene TRBV3-2) and TRBJ1-5, with D possibly matching TRBD1 (6 bases). The CDR3 spans 15 residues. Germline V gene data show CDR1 as LGHDT and CDR2 as YNNKEL (reference sequence). The V and J ends lost 3 bases and 4 bases respectively, with 13 bases between them. This CDR3 is CASSQNRVGNQPQHF. CDR3 nucleotides: TGTGCCAGCAGCCAGAACAGGGTAGGAAATCAGCCCCAGCATTTT.

The V gene is TRBV5-1, the J gene TRBJ1-2; TRBD1 agrees at 7 bases. V lost 1 base to trimming and J lost 5 bases; unmatched junction nucleotides: 8. CDR1 and CDR2 (germline): SGHRS, YFSETQ. The length of the CDR3 is 15 residues. CDR3 region: CASSLSGQASYGYTF. In DNA form, the CDR3 reads TGCGCCAGCAGCTTGTCCGGACAGGCTTCTTATGGCTACACCTTC.

The chain is built from TRBV5-1 and TRBJ2-7; the D gene is possibly TRBD2 (5 bases). The CDR3 is 18 residues long. V dropped 2 bases and J dropped 7 bases, with 28 bases sitting between them. Germline lookup yields CDR1 SGHRS and CDR2 YFSETQ. CDR3 in amino acids: CASSFELQLTTSDGEQYF. The CDR3 DNA reads as TGCGCCAGCAGCTTCGAACTCCAACTGACTACGTCCGATGGGGAGCAGTACTTC.

In its sample, this clone was seen once. The CDR3 sequence is CASSLFDRGREQYF. The DNA of the CDR3 is TGTGCCAGCAGCTTGTTCGACAGGGGGCGCGAGCAGTACTTC. The chain is built from TRBV5-6 and TRBJ2-7; 10 bases line up with TRBD1. CDR1 and CDR2 from the germline V gene are SGHDT and YYEEEE. The CDR3 is 14 amino acids. J was trimmed by 6 bases and V by 1 base; bases with no gene match: 4.

This chain connects TRBV28 to TRBJ2-5; 10 bases agree with TRBD2. CDR1 is MDHEN, CDR2 SYDVKM, per germline. V lost 8 bases, J lost 1 base, and 10 bases stayed unmatched. The CDR3 length is 16 residues. The CDR3 coding sequence is TGTGCCAGCGCCTCTCGACTAGCGGGTTTCCAAGAGACCCAGTACTTC. Translated: CASASRLAGFQETQYF. Full variable domain (outside the CDR3, taken from reference TRBV28 and TRBJ2-5): DVKVTQSSRYLVKRTGEKVFLECVQDMDHENMFWYRQDPGLGLRLIYFSYDVKMKEKGDIPEGYSVSREKKERFSLILESASTNQTSMYLCASASRLAGFQETQYFGPGTRLLVL.

The chain recombines TRBV4-3 with TRBJ2-7, with a weak D call TRBD1 (6 bases). V lost 3 bases and J lost 3, with 15 bases in between. Germline V gene lookup returns CDR1 LGHNA and CDR2 YSLEER. The CDR3 is 15 residues long. The CDR3 DNA sequence: TGCGCCAGCAGCCATCGAACGGGACAAGACTACGAGCAGTACTTC. Its translation is CASSHRTGQDYEQYF.

This clone was seen once. The rearrangement uses TRBV4-1 and TRBJ1-2; tentatively, D is TRBD1 (6 bases). This CDR3 has 15 residues. Trimming stripped 4 bases from V and 7 bases from J, with 19 bases between. CDR1 and CDR2 (germline): MGHRA, YSYEKL. This chain's CDR3 is CASSLIVGGATGYTF. CDR3 nucleotide sequence: TGCGCCAGCAGCCTAATAGTGGGGGGGGCAACTGGCTACACCTTC.

The chain uses TRBV30 and TRBJ1-5; D remains ambiguous. V lost 0 bases, J lost 0 bases, and 9 bases lay in between. CDR3 length: 15 residues. Germline-derived CDR1 and CDR2 are GTSNPN and SVGIG (reference sequence). CDR3 loop: CAWSVSGYSNQPQHF. CDR3 bases: TGTGCCTGGAGTGTATCCGGGTATAGCAATCAGCCCCAGCATTTT.

V is TRBV6-1 and J is TRBJ2-5, with D tentatively TRBD2 (7 bases). With 1 base removed from V and 0 bases from J, the gap between germline ends came to 9 bases. From germline, CDR1 is MNHNS and CDR2 SASEGT. The CDR3 sequence is 15 residues long. CDR3 DNA: TGTGCCAGCAGTGAAGTCGGGGGGCACCAAGAGACCCAGTACTTC. Translated, it gives CASSEVGGHQETQYF.

The chain uses TRBV19 and TRBJ2-5; 7 bases are shared with TRBD1. Trimming at V came to 4 bases and at J to 4 bases, leaving 0 bases not matched to a gene. Germline CDR1 and CDR2: LNHDA and SQIVND (reference sequence). This CDR3 has 12 residues. The CDR3 region has the DNA TGTGCCAGTAGTACAGGGGGAGAGACCCAGTACTTC. Protein product: CASSTGGETQYF.

This clone was seen more than once but under ten times. V and J are TRBV28 and TRBJ1-1, with D perhaps TRBD1 (6 bases). The CDR3 contains 17 residues. V was cut by 1 base and J by 2 bases, with 17 bases left in between. Germline CDR1 reads MDHEN; CDR2 reads SYDVKM. In nucleotides, the CDR3 is TGTGCCAGCAGTTTATCGGCGGGGGCGGCGGGCAACACTGAAGCTTTCTTT. This encodes CASSLSAGAAGNTEAFF.

The chain combines TRBV19 with TRBJ2-5; D possibly corresponds to TRBD2 (6 bases). The CDR3 sequence is 15 residues long. Germline V gives CDR1 LNHDA, CDR2 SQIVND (reference sequence). Trimming cost V 5 bases and J 2 bases, with 15 bases left between them. CDR3 in DNA: TGTGCCAGTAGTTTGTTGGGAGGCCTTCAAGAGACCCAGTACTTC. This sequence encodes CASSLLGGLQETQYF.

This clone was found once. The gene calls are TRBV7-3 and TRBJ2-5; D remains ambiguous. Germline-derived CDR1 and CDR2 are SGHTA and FQGTGA. The CDR3 length is 13 residues. With 5 bases removed from V and 5 bases from J, the gap between germline ends came to 12 bases. CDR3: CASSPRPVETQYF. The CDR3 nucleotides are TGTGCCAGCAGCCCCCGCCCGGTGGAGACCCAGTACTTC.

This chain links TRBV6-2 or TRBV6-3 with TRBJ2-7; 8 nucleotides align to TRBD1. The CDR3 sequence is 13 residues long. The V segment lost 1 base and the J segment 6 bases; nucleotides outside the gene matches: 2. Germline V CDR1 and CDR2: MNHEY, SVGEGT. The CDR3 sequence: CASSYFTGGEQYF. Written as DNA, the CDR3 is TGTGCCAGCAGTTACTTCACAGGGGGCGAGCAGTACTTC.

The chain recombines TRBV5-4 with TRBJ2-7; 8 bases align to TRBD1. Germline values: CDR1 SGHNT, CDR2 YYREEE (reference sequence). J gave up 0 bases and V 4 bases, and 6 bases lay outside the gene matches. The CDR3 sequence is 15 residues long. Written as DNA, the CDR3 is TGTGCCAGCAGCCTCGCGGGACAGGACTCCTACGAGCAGTACTTC. Translated: CASSLAGQDSYEQYF.

As DNA, the CDR3 is TGTGCCAGCAGCCATCACACAGATACGCAGTATTTT. It codes for CASSHHTDTQYF. The J gene is TRBJ2-3, the V gene TRBV7-8; D is ambiguous. CDR1 and CDR2 from the germline V gene are SGHVS and FQNEAQ. Deletions cut 5 bases from V and 2 bases from J, with 5 bases between. CDR3 size: 12 residues.

This clone was seen once. The chain has TRBV5-5 and TRBJ2-7, with D maybe TRBD1 (5 bases). The CDR3 has 15 residues. Trimming took off 0 bases at V and 2 bases at J, with 12 bases between the two ends. Germline V gene sequence: CDR1 SGHKS, CDR2 YYEKEE (reference sequence). CDR3 in DNA: TGTGCCAGCAGCTTGGGGGGCACAGTTACCTACGAGCAGTACTTC. This gives the protein CASSLGGTVTYEQYF.

The chain combines TRBV11-2 with TRBJ2-3; tentatively, D is TRBD1 (5 bases). V lost 5 bases, J lost 7 bases, and 13 bases lay in between. Germline V gene data show CDR1 as SGHAT and CDR2 as FQNNGV. The length of the CDR3 is 13 residues. The CDR3 DNA follows: TGTGCCAGCAGCCCGCTGTCAGGGAATACGCAGTATTTT. Translating it yields CASSPLSGNTQYF.

The chain has TRBV2 and TRBJ1-1; D is unclear. The CDR3 is 14 amino acids. Germline values: CDR1 SNHLY, CDR2 FYNNEI. The germline V and J ends were trimmed by 6 bases and 1 base, with 12 bases remaining between them. The CDR3 spells CASSARVGNTEAFF. CDR3 nucleotides: TGTGCCAGCAGCGCTAGAGTGGGGAACACTGAAGCTTTCTTT.

V is TRBV11-2 and J is TRBJ2-7, with 8 bases fitting TRBD2. This CDR3 region has 15 residues. With 0 bases clipped from V and 4 bases from J, the junction kept 5 bases outside the gene matches. The germline V gene has CDR1 SGHAT and CDR2 FQNNGV. The CDR3 bases are TGTGCCAGCAGCTTAGAGGGCGGGAGGTTTTACGAGCAGTACTTC. Protein product: CASSLEGGRFYEQYF.